These 8 T cell receptor beta chains originate from one sample sequenced in a study of cytomegalovirus exposure and HLA in healthy donors. Primers for the PCR totalled 60 Vbeta and 13 Jbeta. Libraries were prepared by immunoSEQ multiplex PCR; TCRdb keeps only in-frame clonotypes and omits some of them. The sample shows 150,000 to 160,000 clones, approximately 69% of them seen only once. Input material: PBMCs. Receptors originate from a man aged 25-45 years in good health and CMV-seronegative.

V usage is TRBV19 and J usage is TRBJ1-2, with D possibly matching TRBD1 (6 bases). The V gene lost 1 base and the J gene lost 7 bases, with 16 bases spanning the gap. CDR1 is LNHDA and CDR2 is SQIVND in the germline V gene (reference sequence). The CDR3 loop spans 15 amino acids. This CDR3 reads CASSIGSDRLGGYTF. The CDR3 bases are TGTGCCAGTAGTATAGGATCCGACAGGTTGGGTGGCTACACCTTC.

V and J are TRBV6-5 and TRBJ1-1; possibly TRBD1 for D (6 bases). The germline V and J ends were trimmed by 2 bases and 2 bases, with 9 bases remaining between them. Germline V gives CDR1 MNHEY, CDR2 SVGAGI. The CDR3 consists of 14 residues. The CDR3 DNA reads TGTGCCAGCAGTTACGGACAGCCTAACACTGAAGCTTTCTTT. Its translation: CASSYGQPNTEAFF.

The chain links TRBV7-2 to TRBJ2-5; tentatively, D is TRBD2 (6 bases). Germline loops: CDR1 SGHTA, CDR2 FQGNSA. Trimming took 1 base from V and 5 from J, leaving 11 bases between them. This CDR3 comprises 14 residues. In nucleotides, the CDR3 is TGTGCCAGCAGCTTAGGTTTCCGGGGGGAGACCCAGTACTTC. Its translation is CASSLGFRGETQYF.

The rearrangement uses TRBV6-6 and TRBJ2-7; TRBD1 matches at 7 bases. V was clipped by 6 bases and J by 2 bases; unmatched bases: 7. This CDR3 comprises 14 residues. Germline V gene lookup returns CDR1 MNHNY and CDR2 SVGAGI (reference sequence). DNA of the CDR3: TGTGCCAGCAGGCCGGGACAGTTTACCTACGAGCAGTACTTC. Translated, it gives CASRPGQFTYEQYF.

V and J are TRBV5-1 and TRBJ1-4; TRBD1 matches 9 bases. With V trimmed by 0 bases and J by 5 bases, 2 bases remained unmatched. The length of the CDR3 is 15 residues. Germline CDR1 SGHRS, CDR2 YFSETQ. The CDR3 nucleotides are TGCGCCAGCAGCTTGGCGGGGACAGGGAATGAAAAACTGTTTTTT. Translation: CASSLAGTGNEKLFF.

This clone was detected a few times. Germline and junction disagree at one end, which may indicate a read error. V is TRBV7-6 and J is TRBJ2-2, with a tentative D call TRBD2 (6 bases). The germline V gene has CDR1 SGHVS and CDR2 FNYEAQ. The CDR3 is made up of 16 amino acids. The CDR3 reads CASSVAGTRNTGELFF. CDR3 sequence (DNA): TGTGCCAGCAGCGTAGCCGGGACTCGGAACACCGGGGAGCTGTTTTTT.

This clone has only a few counts. The chain joins TRBV6-6 to TRBJ2-7, with TRBD1 as a possible D gene (5 bases). There are 14 residues in the CDR3. V was pared by 7 bases and J by 4 bases, with 17 bases between. Germline V gene sequence: CDR1 MNHNY, CDR2 SVGAGI (reference sequence). The CDR3 region has the DNA TGTGCCAGCACACCCTCCCAAAGACAGTACGAGCAGTACTTC. This gives the protein CASTPSQRQYEQYF.

The V and J genes are TRBV29-1 and TRBJ1-2; 10 positions agree with TRBD1. This CDR3 is built from 15 residues. The V gene's germline CDR1 is SQVTM and CDR2 ANQGSEA. After removal of 3 bases from V and 5 bases from J, the junction contained 9 bases not matched to a gene. DNA for the CDR3: TGCAGCGTTGATCCCGGGACAGGGGTTCGGTATGGCTACACCTTC. It translates to CSVDPGTGVRYGYTF.